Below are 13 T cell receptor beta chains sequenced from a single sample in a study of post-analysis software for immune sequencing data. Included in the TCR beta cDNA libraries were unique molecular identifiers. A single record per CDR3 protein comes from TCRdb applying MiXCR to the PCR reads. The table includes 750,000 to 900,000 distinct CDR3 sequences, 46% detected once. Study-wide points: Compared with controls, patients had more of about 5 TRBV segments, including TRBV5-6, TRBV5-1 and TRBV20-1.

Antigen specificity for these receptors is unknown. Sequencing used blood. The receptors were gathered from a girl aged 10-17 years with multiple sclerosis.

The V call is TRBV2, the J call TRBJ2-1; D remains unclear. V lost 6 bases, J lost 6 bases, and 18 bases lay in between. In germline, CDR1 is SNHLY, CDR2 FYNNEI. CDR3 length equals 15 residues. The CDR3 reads CASRPTGIGVNEQFF. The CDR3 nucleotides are TGTGCCAGCAGACCCACTGGAATAGGAGTCAATGAGCAGTTCTTC.

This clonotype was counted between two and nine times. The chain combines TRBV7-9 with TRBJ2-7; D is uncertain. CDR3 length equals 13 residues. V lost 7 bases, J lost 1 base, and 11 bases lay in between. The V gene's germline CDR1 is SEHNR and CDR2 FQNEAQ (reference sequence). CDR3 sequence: CASNTGRSYEQYF. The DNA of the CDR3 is TGTGCCAGCAACACCGGACGGTCCTACGAGCAGTACTTC.

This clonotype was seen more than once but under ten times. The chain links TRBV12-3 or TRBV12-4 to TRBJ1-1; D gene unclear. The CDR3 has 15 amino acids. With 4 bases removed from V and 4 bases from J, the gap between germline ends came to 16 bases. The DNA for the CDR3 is TGTGCCAGCAGTTCAAACAGCCCTAAGCGCACTGAAGCTTTCTTT. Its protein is CASSSNSPKRTEAFF.

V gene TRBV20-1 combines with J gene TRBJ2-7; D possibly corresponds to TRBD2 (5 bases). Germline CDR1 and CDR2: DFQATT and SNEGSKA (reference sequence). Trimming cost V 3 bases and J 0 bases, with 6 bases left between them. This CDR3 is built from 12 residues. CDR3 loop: CSARTTSYEQYF. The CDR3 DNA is TGCAGTGCTAGGACTACCTCCTACGAGCAGTACTTC.

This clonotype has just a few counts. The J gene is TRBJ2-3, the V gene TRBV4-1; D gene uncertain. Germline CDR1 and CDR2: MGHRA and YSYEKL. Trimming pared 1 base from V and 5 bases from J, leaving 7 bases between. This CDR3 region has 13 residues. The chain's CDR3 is CASSQGPLDTQYF. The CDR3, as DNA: TGCGCCAGCAGCCAAGGGCCACTAGATACGCAGTATTTT.

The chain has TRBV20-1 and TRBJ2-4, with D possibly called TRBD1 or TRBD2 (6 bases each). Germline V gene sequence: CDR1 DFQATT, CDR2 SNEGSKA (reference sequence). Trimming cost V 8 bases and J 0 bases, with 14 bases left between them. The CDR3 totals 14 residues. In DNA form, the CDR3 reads TGCAGTACTGGGGGGCTCCTAGCCAAAAACATTCAGTACTTC. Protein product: CSTGGLLAKNIQYF.

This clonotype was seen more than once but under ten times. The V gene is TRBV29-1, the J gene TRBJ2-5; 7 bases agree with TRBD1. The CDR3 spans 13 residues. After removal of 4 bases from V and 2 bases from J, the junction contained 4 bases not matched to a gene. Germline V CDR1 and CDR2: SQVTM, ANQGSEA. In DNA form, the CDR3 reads TGCAGCGTTGTAGGCAGGGGGCAAGAGACCCAGTACTTC. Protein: CSVVGRGQETQYF.

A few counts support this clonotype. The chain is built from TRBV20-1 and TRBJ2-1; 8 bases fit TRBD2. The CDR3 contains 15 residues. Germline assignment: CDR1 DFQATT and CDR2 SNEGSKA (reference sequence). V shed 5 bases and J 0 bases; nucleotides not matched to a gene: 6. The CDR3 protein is CSAQSGSTSYNEQFF. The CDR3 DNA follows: TGCAGTGCTCAGAGCGGGAGCACCTCCTACAATGAGCAGTTCTTC.

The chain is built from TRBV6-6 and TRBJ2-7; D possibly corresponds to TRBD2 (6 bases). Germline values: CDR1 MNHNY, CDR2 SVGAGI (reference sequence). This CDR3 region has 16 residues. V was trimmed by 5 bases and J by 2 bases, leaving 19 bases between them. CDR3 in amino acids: CASSRPGAPEAYEQYF. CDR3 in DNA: TGTGCCAGCAGTCGGCCGGGAGCCCCTGAAGCCTACGAGCAGTACTTC.

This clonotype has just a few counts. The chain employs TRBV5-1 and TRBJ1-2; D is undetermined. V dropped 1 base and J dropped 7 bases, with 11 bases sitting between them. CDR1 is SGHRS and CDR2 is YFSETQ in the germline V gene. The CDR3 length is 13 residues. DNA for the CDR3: TGCGCCAGCAGCTTGATCGGTGTCGGTGGCTACACCTTC. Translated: CASSLIGVGGYTF.

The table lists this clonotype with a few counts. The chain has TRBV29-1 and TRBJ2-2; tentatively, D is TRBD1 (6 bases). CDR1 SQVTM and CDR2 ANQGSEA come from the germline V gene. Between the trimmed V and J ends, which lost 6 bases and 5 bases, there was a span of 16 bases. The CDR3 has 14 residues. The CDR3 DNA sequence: TGCAGCGTCATACCGGGACACACAACCGGGGAGCTGTTTTTT. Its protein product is CSVIPGHTTGELFF.

The CDR3, as DNA: TGTGCCAGCAGACCAGGGTTCGACACCGGGGAGCTGTTTTTT. It is translated as CASRPGFDTGELFF. The chain joins TRBV5-6 to TRBJ2-2; TRBD1 might be the D (5 bases). Trimming took 5 bases from V and 3 from J, leaving 11 bases between them. From germline, CDR1 is SGHDT and CDR2 YYEEEE. The CDR3 is made up of 14 amino acids.

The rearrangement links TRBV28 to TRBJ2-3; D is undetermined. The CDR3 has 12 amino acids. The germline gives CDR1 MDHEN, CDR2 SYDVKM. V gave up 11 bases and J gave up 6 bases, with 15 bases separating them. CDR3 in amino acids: CASRLPGDTQYF. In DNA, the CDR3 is TGTGCCTCGAGACTTCCCGGGGATACGCAGTATTTT. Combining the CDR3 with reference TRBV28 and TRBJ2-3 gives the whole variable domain DVKVTQSSRYLVKRTGEKVFLECVQDMDHENMFWYRQDPGLGLRLIYFSYDVKMKEKGDIPEGYSVSREKKERFSLILESASTNQTSMYLCASRLPGDTQYFGPGTRLTVL.